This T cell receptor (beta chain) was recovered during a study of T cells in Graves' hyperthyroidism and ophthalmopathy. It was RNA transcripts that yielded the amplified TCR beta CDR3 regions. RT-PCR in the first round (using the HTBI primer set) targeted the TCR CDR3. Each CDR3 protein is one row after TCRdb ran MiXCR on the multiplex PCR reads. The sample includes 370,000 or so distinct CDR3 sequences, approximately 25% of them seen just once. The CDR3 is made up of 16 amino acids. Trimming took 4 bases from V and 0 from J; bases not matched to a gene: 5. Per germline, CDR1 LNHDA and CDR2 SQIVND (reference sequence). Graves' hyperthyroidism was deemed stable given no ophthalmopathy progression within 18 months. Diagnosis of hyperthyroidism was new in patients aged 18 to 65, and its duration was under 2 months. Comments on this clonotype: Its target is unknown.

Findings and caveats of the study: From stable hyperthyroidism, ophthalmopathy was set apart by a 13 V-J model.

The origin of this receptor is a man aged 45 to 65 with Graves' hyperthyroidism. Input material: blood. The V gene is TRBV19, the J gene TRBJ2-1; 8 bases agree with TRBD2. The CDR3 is CASSTQSGSSYNEQFF. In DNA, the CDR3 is TGTGCCAGTAGTACGCAGAGCGGGAGCTCCTACAATGAGCAGTTCTTC.